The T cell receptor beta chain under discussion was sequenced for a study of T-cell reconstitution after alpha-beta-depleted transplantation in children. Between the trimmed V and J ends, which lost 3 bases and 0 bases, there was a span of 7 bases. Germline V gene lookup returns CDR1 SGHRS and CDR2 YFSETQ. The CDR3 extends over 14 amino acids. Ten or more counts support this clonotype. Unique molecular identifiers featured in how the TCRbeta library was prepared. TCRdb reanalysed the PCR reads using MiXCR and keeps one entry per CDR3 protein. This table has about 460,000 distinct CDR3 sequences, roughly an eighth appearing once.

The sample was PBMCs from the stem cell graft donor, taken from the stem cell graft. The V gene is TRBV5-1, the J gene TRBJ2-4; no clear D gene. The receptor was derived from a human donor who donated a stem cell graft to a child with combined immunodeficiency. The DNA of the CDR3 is TGCGCCAGCAGCTCGCTTCTAGCCAAAAACATTCAGTACTTC. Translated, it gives CASSSLLAKNIQYF.